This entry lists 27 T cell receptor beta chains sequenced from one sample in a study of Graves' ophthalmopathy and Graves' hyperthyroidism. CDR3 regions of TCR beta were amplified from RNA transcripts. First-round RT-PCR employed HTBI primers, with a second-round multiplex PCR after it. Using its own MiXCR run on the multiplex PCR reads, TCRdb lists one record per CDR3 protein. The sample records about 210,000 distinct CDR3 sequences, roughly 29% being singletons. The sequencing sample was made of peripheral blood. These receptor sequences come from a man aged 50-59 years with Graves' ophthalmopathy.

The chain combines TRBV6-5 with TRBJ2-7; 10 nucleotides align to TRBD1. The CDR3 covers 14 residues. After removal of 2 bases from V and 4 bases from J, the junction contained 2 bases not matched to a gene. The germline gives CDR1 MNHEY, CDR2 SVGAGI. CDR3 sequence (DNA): TGTGCCAGCAGTTACGACAGGGGGCAATACGAGCAGTACTTC. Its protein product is CASSYDRGQYEQYF.

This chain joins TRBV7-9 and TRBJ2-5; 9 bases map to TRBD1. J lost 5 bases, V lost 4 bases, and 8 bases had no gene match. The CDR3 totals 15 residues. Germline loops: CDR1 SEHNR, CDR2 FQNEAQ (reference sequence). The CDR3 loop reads CASSSPTGGTETQYF. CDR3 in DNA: TGTGCCAGCAGCTCACCGACAGGGGGTACGGAGACCCAGTACTTC.

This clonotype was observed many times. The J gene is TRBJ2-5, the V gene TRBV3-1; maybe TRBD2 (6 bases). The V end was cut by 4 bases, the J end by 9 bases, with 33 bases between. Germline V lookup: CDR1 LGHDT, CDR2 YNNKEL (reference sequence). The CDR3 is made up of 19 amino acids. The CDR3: CASSPGSQVSFFAGSAQYF. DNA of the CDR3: TGTGCCAGCAGCCCCGGCTCACAAGTCTCTTTCTTTGCGGGGTCGGCCCAGTACTTC.

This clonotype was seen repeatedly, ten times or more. The CDR3: CASSLVGREKETQYF. CDR3 DNA: TGTGCCAGCAGCTTAGTTGGGCGGGAGAAAGAGACCCAGTACTTC. This sequence joins TRBV11-2 and TRBJ2-5, with 7 nucleotides matching TRBD2. The CDR3 spans 15 residues. Germline V gives CDR1 SGHAT, CDR2 FQNNGV. V lost 1 base to trimming and J lost 3 bases; unmatched junction nucleotides: 5.

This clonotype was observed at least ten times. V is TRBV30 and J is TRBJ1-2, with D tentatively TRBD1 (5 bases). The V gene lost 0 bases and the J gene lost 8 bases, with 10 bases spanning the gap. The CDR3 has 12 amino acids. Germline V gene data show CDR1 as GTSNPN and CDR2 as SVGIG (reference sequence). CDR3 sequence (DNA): TGTGCCTGGAGTGTACGGGGCGGCGGCTACACCTTC. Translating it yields CAWSVRGGGYTF.

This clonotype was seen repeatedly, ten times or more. The CDR3 sequence is CASSLAQGAQPQHF. DNA for the CDR3: TGTGCCAGCAGTCTTGCACAGGGGGCGCAGCCCCAGCATTTT. The rearrangement uses TRBV7-2 and TRBJ1-5, with TRBD1 identical over 9 bases. Germline loops: CDR1 SGHTA, CDR2 FQGNSA. CDR3 length equals 14 residues. V was clipped by 6 bases and J by 7 bases; unmatched bases: 7.

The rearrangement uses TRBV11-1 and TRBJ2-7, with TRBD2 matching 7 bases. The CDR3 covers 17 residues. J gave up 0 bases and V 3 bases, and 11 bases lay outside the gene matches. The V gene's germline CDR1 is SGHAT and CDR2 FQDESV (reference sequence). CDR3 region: CASSLGDGRPRSYEQYF. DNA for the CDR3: TGTGCCAGCAGCTTGGGAGACGGGAGGCCACGCTCCTACGAGCAGTACTTC.

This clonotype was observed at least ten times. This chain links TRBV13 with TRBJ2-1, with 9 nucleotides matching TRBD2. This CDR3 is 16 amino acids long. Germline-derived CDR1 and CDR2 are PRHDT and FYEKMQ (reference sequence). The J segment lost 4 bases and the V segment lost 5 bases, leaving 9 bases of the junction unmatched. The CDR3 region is CASSLSGRDLYNEQFF. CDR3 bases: TGTGCCAGCAGCCTTAGCGGGAGAGACCTATACAATGAGCAGTTCTTC.

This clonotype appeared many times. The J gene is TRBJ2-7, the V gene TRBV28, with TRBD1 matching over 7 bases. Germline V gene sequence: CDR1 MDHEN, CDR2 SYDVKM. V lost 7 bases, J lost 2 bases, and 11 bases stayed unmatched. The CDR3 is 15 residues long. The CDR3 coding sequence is TGTGCCAGCATCGCCTTAGGGGGCCTCCCCTACGAGCAGTACTTC. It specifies CASIALGGLPYEQYF.

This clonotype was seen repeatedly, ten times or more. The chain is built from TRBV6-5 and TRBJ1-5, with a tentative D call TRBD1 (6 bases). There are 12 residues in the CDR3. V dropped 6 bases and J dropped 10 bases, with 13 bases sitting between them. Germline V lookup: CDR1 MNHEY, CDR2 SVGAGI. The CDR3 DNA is TGTGCCAGCAGGGCCACAGGGTCACCCCAGCATTTT. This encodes CASRATGSPQHF.

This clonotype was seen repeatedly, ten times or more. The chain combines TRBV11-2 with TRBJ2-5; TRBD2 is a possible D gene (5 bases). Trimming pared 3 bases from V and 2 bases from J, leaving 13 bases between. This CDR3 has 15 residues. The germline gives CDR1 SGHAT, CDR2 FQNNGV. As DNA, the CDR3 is TGTGCCAGCAGCTTTTCCCGGGGAGCGCAAGAGACCCAGTACTTC. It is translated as CASSFSRGAQETQYF. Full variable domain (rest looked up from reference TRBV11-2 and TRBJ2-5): EAGVAQSPRYKIIEKRQSVAFWCNPISGHATLYWYQQILGQGPKLLIQFQNNGVVDDSQLPKDRFSAERLKGVDSTLKIQPAKLEDSAVYLCASSFSRGAQETQYFGPGTRLLVL.

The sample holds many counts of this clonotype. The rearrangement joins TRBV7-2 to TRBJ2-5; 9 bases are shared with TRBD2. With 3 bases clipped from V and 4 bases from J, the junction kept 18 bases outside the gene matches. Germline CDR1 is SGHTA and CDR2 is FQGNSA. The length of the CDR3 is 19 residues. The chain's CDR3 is CASSFGLAGLIRAGETQYF. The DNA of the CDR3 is TGTGCCAGCAGCTTTGGCCTAGCGGGATTGATTAGGGCTGGAGAGACCCAGTACTTC.

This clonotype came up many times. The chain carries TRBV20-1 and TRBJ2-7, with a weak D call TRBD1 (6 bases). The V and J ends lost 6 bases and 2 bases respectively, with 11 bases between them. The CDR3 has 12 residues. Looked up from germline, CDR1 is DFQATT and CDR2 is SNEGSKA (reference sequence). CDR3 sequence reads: CSARDTAYEQYF. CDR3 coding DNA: TGCAGTGCCAGGGACACAGCCTACGAGCAGTACTTC.

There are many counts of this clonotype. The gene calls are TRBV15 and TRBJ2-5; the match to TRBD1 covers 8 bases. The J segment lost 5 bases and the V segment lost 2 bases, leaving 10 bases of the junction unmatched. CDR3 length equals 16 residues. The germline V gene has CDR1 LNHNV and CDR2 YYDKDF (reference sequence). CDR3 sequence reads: CATSRLQSGGEETQYF. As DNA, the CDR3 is TGTGCCACCAGCAGATTACAATCAGGGGGCGAGGAGACCCAGTACTTC. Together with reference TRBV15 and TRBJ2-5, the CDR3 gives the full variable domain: DAMVIQNPRYQVTQFGKPVTLSCSQTLNHNVMYWYQQKSSQAPKLLFHYYDKDFNNEADTPDNFQSRRPNTSFCFLDIRSPGLGDTAMYLCATSRLQSGGEETQYFGPGTRLLVL.

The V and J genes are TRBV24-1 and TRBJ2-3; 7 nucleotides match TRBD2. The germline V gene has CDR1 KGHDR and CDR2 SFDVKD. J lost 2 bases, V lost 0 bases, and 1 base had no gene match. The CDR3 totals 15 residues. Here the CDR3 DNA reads TGTGCCACCAGTGATTTGGCGGGAGACACAGATACGCAGTATTTT. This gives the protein CATSDLAGDTDTQYF.

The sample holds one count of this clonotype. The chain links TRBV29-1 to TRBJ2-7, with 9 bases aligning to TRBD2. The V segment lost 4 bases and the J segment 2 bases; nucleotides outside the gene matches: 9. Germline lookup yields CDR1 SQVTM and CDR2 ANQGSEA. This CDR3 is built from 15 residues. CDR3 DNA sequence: TGCAGCGTTGCCCGCAGCGGGAGGACGACCTACGAGCAGTACTTC. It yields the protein CSVARSGRTTYEQYF.

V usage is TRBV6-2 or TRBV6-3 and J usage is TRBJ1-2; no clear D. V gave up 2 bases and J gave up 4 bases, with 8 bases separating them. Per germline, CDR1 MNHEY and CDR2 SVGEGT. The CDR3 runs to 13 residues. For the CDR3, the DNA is TGTGCCAGCAGTTACGGAGGGTCCTATGGCTACACCTTC. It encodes CASSYGGSYGYTF.

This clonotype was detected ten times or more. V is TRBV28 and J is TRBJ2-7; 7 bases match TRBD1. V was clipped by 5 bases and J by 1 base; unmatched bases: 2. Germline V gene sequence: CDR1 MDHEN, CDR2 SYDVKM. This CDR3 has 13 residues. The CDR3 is CASSDRASYEQYF. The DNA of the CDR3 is TGTGCCAGCAGTGACAGGGCTTCCTACGAGCAGTACTTC.

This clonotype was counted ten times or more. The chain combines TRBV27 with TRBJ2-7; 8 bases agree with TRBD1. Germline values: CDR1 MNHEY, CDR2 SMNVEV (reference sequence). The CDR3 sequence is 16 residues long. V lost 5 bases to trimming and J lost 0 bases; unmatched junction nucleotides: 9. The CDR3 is CASSTRTGRSSYEQYF. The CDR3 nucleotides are TGTGCCAGCAGTACGAGGACAGGGAGGAGCTCCTACGAGCAGTACTTC.

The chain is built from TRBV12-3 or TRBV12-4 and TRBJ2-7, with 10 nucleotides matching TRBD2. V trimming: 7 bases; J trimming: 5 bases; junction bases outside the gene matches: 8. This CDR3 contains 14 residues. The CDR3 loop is CASKQVAGGDEQYF. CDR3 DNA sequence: TGTGCCAGCAAACAAGTAGCGGGAGGTGACGAGCAGTACTTC.

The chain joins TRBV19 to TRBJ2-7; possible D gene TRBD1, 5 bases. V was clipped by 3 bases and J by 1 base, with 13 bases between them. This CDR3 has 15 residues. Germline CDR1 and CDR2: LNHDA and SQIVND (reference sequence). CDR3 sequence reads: CASSISSQGSYEQYF. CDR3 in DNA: TGTGCCAGTAGTATTTCAAGTCAGGGATCCTACGAGCAGTACTTC.

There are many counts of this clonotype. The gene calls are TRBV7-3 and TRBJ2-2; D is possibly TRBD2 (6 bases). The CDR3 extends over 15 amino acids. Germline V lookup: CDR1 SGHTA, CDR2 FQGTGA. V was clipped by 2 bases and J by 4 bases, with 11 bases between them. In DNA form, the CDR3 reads TGTGCCAGCAGCTTACGGGCGGGGCTCACCGGGGAGCTGTTTTTT. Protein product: CASSLRAGLTGELFF.

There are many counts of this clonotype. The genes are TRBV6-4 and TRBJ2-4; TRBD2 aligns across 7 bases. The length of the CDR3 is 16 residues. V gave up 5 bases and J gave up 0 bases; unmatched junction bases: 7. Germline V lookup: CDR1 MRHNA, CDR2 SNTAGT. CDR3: CASSRGGVTAKNIQYF. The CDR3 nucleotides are TGTGCCAGCAGTAGGGGAGGGGTAACAGCCAAAAACATTCAGTACTTC.

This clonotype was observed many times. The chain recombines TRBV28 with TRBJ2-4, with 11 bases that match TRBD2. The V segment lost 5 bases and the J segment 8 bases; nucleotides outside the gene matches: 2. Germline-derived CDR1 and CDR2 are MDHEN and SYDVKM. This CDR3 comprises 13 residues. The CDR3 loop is CASSTSGSDIQYF. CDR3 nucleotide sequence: TGTGCCAGCAGTACTAGCGGGAGTGACATTCAGTACTTC.

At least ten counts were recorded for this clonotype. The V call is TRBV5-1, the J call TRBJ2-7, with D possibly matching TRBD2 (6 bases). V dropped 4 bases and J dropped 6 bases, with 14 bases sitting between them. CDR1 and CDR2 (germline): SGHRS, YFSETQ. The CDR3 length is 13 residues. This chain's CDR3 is CASSPDMGGEQYF. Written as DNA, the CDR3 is TGCGCCAGCAGCCCGGATATGGGGGGCGAGCAGTACTTC.

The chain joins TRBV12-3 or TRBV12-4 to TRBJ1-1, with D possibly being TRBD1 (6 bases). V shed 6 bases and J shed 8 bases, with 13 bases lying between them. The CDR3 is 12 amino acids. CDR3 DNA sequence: TGTGCCAGCAGCAGTGACAGGCAGGAAGCTTTCTTT. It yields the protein CASSSDRQEAFF.

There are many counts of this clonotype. The CDR3 spells CASSQEGTPPGGYGYTF. CDR3 coding DNA: TGTGCCAGCAGCCAAGAAGGGACACCCCCTGGGGGCTATGGCTACACCTTC. The chain recombines TRBV14 with TRBJ1-2, with TRBD1 as a possible D gene (6 bases). The CDR3 loop spans 17 amino acids. Germline V gives CDR1 SGHDN, CDR2 FVKESK. Between the trimmed V and J ends, which lost 0 bases and 4 bases, there was a span of 18 bases.